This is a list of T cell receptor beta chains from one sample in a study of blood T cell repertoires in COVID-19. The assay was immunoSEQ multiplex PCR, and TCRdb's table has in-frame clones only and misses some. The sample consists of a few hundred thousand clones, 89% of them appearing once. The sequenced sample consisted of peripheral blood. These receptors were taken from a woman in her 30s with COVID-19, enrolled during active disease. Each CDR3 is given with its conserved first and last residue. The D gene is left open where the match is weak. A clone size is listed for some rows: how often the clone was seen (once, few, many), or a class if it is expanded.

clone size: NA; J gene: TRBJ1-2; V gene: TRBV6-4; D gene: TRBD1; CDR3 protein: CASHKSGTGNGYTF; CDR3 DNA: TGTGCCAGCCACAAATCGGGGACAGGGAACGGCTACACCTTC
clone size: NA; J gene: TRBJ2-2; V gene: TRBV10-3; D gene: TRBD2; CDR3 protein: CAISGPSGGAGELFF; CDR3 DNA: TGTGCCATCAGTGGCCCCAGCGGGGGGGCCGGGGAGCTGTTTTTT
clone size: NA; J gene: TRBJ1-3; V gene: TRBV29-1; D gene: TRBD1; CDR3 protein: CSGRTGGTVGNTIYF; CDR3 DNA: TGCAGCGGGAGGACAGGGGGCACGGTTGGAAACACCATATATTTT
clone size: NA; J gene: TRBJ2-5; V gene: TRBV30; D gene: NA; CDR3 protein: CAWSVGVVETQYF; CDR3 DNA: TGTGCCTGGAGTGTAGGGGTTGTCGAGACCCAGTACTTC
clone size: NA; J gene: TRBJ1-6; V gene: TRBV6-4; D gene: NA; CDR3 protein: CASSEIQGGNSPLHF; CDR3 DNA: TGTGCCAGCAGTGAAATACAGGGCGGGAATTCACCCCTCCACTTT
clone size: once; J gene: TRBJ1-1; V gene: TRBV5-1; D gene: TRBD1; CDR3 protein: CASNLQGRNTEAFF; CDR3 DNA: TGCGCCAGCAACTTACAGGGGAGGAACACTGAAGCTTTCTTT
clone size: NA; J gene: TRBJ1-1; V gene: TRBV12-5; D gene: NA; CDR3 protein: CASGRGGVGTEAFF; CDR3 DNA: TGTGCTAGTGGCCGGGGCGGGGTTGGGACTGAAGCTTTCTTT
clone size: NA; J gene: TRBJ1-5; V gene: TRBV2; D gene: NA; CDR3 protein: CASSNEGHSNQPQHF; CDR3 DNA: TGTGCCAGCAGTAATGAAGGACATTCTAATCAGCCCCAGCATTTT
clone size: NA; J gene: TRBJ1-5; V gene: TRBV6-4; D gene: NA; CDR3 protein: CASSRQNNQPQHF; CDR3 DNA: TGTGCCAGCAGCCGACAGAACAATCAGCCCCAGCATTTT
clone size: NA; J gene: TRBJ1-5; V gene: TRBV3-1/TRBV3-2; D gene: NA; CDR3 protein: CASSLSGVYSNQPQHF; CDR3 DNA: TGTGCCAGCAGCCTTAGCGGTGTCTATAGCAATCAGCCCCAGCATTTT
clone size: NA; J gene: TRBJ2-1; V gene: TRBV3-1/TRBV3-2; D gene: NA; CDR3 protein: CASSQRDMPRVGGSNEQFF; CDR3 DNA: TGTGCCAGCAGCCAGAGGGACATGCCCAGGGTCGGAGGTAGCAATGAGCAGTTCTTC
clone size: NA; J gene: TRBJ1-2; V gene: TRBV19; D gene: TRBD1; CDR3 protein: CASSMGTGSYYGYTF; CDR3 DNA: TGTGCCAGTAGTATGGGGACAGGGTCATACTATGGCTACACCTTC
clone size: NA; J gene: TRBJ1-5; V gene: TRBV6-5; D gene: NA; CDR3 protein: CASSYRGNQPQHF; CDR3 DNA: TGTGCCAGCAGTTACAGGGGTAATCAGCCCCAGCATTTT
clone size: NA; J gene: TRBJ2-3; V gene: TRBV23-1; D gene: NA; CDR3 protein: CASSPPDTQYF; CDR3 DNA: TGCGCCAGCAGTCCTCCAGATACGCAGTATTTT
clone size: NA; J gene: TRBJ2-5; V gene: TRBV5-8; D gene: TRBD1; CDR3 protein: CASSFRMTGGQWETQYF; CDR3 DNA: TGTGCCAGCAGCTTCCGGATGACAGGGGGACAGTGGGAGACCCAGTACTTC
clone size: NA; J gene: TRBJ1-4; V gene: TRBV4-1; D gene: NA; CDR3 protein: CASSQEGRSTGGEKLFF; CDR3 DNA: TGCGCCAGCAGCCAAGAGGGGCGGAGCACCGGGGGTGAAAAACTGTTTTTT
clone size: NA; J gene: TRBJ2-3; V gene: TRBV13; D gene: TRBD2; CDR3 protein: CASRTSGTDTQYF; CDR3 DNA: TGTGCCAGTAGGACTAGCGGCACAGATACGCAGTATTTT
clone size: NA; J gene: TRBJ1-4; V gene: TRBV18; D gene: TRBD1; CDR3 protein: CASSPRPDRAYEKLFF; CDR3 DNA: TGTGCCAGCTCACCAAGGCCAGACAGGGCCTATGAAAAACTGTTTTTT
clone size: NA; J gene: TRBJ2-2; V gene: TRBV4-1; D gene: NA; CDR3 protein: CASSPYLSTGELFF; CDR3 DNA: TGCGCCAGCAGCCCTTACTTAAGCACCGGGGAGCTGTTTTTT
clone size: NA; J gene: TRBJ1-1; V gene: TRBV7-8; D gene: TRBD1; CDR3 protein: CASSVRSGGQGVTEAFF; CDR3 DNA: TGTGCCAGCAGCGTCAGAAGTGGGGGACAGGGGGTTACTGAAGCTTTCTTT
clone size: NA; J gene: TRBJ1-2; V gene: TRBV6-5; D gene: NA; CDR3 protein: CATRANYGYTF; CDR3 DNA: TGTGCCACGAGGGCCAACTATGGCTACACCTTC
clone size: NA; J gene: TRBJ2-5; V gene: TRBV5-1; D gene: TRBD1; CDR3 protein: CASSPGTGLETQYF; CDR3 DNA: TGCGCCAGCAGCCCCGGGACAGGGTTGGAGACCCAGTACTTC
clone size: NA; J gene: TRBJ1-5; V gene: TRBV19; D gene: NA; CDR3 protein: CASRTRGNQPQHF; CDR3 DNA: TGTGCCAGTAGAACCAGGGGCAATCAGCCCCAGCATTTT
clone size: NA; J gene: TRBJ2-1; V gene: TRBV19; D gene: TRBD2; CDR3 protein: CASSRTSVDEQFF; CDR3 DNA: TGTGCCAGTAGCCGGACTAGCGTTGATGAGCAGTTCTTC
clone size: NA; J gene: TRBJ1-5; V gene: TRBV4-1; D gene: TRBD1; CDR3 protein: CASSQAPGGHTQPQHF; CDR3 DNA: TGCGCCAGCAGCCAAGCACCAGGGGGCCACACTCAGCCCCAGCATTTT
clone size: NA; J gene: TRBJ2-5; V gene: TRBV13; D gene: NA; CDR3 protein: CASSLSMETQYF; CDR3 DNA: TGTGCCAGCAGCCTTAGCATGGAGACCCAGTACTTC
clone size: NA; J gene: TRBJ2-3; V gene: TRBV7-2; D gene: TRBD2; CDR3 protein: CATRGTSGGFEYF; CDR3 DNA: TGTGCCACCCGGGGGACTAGCGGGGGATTTGAGTATTTT
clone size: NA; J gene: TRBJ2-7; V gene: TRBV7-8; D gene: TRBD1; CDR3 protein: CASSLRDRVREQYF; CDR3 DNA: TGTGCCAGCAGCTTAAGGGACAGGGTCCGCGAGCAGTACTTC
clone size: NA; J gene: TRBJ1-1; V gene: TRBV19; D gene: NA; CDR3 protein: CASSVKGDTEAFF; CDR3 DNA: TGTGCCAGTAGCGTGAAAGGGGACACTGAAGCTTTCTTT
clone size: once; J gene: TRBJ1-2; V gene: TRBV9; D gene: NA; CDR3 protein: CASSPFRREGYTF; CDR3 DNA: TGTGCCAGCAGCCCCTTTAGGCGGGAAGGCTACACCTTC
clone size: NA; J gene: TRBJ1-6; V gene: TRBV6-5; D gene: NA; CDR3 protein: CASKSSGANSPLHF; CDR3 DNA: TGTGCCAGCAAATCATCTGGGGCTAACTCACCCCTCCACTTT
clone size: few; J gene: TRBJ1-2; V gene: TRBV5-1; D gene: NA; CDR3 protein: CASSLAGENYGYTF; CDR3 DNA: TGCGCCAGCAGCTTGGCCGGGGAGAACTATGGCTACACCTTC
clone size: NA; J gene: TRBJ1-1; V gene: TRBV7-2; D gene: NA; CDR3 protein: CASSPQGRSAEAFF; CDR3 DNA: TGTGCCAGCAGCCCGCAGGGCAGGAGCGCTGAAGCTTTCTTT
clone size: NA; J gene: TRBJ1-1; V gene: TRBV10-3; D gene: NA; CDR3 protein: CAISESGRGGSMNTEAFF; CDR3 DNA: TGTGCCATCAGTGAGTCAGGGCGGGGCGGGAGCATGAACACTGAAGCTTTCTTT
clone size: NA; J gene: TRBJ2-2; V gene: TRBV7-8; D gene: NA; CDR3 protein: CASSIGQPNTGELFF; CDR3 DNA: TGTGCCAGCAGCATAGGACAGCCGAACACCGGGGAGCTGTTTTTT
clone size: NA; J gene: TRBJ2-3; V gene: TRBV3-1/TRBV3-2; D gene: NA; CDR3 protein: CASSQDRLDTQYF; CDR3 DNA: TGTGCCAGCAGCCAAGATCGGTTAGATACGCAGTATTTT
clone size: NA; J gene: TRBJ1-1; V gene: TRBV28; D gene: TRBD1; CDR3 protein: CASSLSGGFEAFF; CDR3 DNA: TGTGCCAGCAGTTTATCAGGGGGCTTTGAAGCTTTCTTT
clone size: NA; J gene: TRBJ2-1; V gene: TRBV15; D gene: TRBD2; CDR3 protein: CATSRGGLASNEQFF; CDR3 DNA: TGTGCCACCAGCAGAGGGGGACTAGCGAGCAATGAGCAGTTCTTC
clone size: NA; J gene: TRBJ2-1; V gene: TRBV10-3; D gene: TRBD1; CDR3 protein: CAISGTGNNEQFF; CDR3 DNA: TGTGCCATCAGTGGGACAGGGAACAATGAGCAGTTCTTC